This note documents a single T cell receptor (beta chain) sequence. The target antigen is unknown. Isolation per sample recovered at least 6 million PBMCs. The data stem from a study of blood T cells in healthy people across ages. Overall study results and limits: A greater number of naive CD4+ cells and higher diversity distinguished long-lived donors from aged donors. Using unsorted PBMCs precluded a conclusive naive versus antigen-experienced comparison. Age showed a roughly linear inverse relationship with TCR beta diversity per million T cells.

A sample-barcoded 5' primer and a J-beta primer mix were used in a second PCR of roughly 6 to 11 cycles. TCRdb re-derived calls from the 5' RACE reads in MiXCR, one entry per CDR3 protein. The table lists about 1.6 million distinct CDR3 sequences, roughly 30% of them singletons. This TCR came from a woman aged 25 to 39 in good health. The sample taken for sequencing was blood.

Here the CDR3 reads CAISERTGPNQPQHF. The CDR3 nucleotides are TGTGCCATCAGTGAAAGGACAGGTCCCAATCAGCCCCAGCATTTT. This chain connects TRBV10-3 to TRBJ1-5; 7 bases match TRBD1. There are 15 residues in the CDR3. Germline-derived CDR1 and CDR2 are ENHRY and SYGVKD. The trim removed 3 bases at V and 3 bases at J, leaving 5 bases unmatched.